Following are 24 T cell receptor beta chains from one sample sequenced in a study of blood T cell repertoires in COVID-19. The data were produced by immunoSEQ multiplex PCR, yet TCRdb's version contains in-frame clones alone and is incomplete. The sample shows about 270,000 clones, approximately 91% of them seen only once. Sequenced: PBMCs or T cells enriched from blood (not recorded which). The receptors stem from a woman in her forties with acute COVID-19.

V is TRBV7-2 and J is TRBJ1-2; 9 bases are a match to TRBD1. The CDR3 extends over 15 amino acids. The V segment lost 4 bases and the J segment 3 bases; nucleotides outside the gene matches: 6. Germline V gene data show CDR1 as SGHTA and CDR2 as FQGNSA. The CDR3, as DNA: TGTGCCAGCAGCTCGCGGACAGGGGCGGACTATGGCTACACCTTC. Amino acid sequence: CASSSRTGADYGYTF.

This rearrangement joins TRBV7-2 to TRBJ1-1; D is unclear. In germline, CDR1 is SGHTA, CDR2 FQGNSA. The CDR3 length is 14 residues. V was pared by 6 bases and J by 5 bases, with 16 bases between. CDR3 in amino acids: CASSEPAGKTEAFF. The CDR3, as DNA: TGTGCCAGCAGTGAACCAGCGGGTAAGACTGAAGCTTTCTTT.

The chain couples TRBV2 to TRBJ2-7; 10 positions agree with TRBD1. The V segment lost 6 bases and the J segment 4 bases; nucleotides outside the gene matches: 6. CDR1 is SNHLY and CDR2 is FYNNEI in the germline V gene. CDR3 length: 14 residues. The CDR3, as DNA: TGTGCCAGCAGCGAGGGGGGACAGGGGTACGAGCAGTACTTC. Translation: CASSEGGQGYEQYF.

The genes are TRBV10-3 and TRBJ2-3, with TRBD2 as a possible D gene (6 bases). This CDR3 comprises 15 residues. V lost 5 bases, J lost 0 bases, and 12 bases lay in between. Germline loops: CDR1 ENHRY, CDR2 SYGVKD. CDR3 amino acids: CAISSGSPSTDTQYF. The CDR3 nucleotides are TGTGCCATCAGTAGCGGGTCCCCTAGCACAGATACGCAGTATTTT.

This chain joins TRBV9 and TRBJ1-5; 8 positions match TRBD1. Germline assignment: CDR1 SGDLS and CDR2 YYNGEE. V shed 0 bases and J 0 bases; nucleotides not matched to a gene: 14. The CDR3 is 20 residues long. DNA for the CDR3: TGTGCCAGCAGCGTAGTGTCACAGGGGGTCGGGGAACATAGCAATCAGCCCCAGCATTTT. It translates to CASSVVSQGVGEHSNQPQHF.

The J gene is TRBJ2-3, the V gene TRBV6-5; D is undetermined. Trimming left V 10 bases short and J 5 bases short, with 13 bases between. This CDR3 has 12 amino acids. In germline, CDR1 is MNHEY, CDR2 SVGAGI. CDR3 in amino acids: CATQNSQDTQYF. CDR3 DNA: TGTGCCACCCAAAATTCACAAGATACGCAGTATTTT.

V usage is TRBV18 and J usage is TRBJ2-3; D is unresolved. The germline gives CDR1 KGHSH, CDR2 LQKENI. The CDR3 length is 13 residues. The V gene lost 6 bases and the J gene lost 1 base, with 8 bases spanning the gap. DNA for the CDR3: TGTGCCAGCTCCCCAACAGGCACAGATACGCAGTATTTT. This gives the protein CASSPTGTDTQYF.

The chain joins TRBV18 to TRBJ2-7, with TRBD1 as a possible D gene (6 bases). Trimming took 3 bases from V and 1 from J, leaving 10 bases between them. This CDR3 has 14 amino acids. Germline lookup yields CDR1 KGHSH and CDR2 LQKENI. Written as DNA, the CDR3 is TGTGCCAGCTCACCTCGACAGGAGTCCTACGAGCAGTACTTC. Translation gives CASSPRQESYEQYF.

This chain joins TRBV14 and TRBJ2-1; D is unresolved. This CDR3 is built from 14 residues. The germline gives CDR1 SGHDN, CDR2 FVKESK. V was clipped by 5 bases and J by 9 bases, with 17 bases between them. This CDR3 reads CASSSRPDPAEQFF. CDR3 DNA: TGTGCCAGCAGCTCTAGACCAGACCCGGCTGAGCAGTTCTTC.

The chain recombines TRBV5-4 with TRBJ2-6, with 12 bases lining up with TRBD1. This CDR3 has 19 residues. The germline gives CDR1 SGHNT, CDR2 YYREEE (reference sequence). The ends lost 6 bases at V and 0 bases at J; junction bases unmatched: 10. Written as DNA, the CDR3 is TGTGCCAGCACCAAGGGGACGGGACAGGGGGCCTCTGGGGCCAACGTCCTGACTTTC. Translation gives CASTKGTGQGASGANVLTF.

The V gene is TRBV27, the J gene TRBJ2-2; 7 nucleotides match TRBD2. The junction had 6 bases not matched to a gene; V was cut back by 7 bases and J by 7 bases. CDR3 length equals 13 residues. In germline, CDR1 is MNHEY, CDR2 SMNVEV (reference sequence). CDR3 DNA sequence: TGTGCCAGCACCTTTTGGGAGGGCGGGGAGCTGTTTTTT. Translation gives CASTFWEGGELFF.

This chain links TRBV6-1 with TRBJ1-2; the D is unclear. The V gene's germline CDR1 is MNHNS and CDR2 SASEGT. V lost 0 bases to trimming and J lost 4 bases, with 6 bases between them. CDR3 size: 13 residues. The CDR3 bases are TGTGCCAGCAGTGAAGCGGTCGGCTATGGCTACACCTTC. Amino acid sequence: CASSEAVGYGYTF.

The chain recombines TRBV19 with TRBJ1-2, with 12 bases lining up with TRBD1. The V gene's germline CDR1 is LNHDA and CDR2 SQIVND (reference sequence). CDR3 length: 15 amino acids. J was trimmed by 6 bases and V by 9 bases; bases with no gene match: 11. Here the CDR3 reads CASRDRGRGTDGYTF. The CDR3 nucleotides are TGTGCCAGCCGGGACAGGGGGCGCGGAACGGATGGCTACACCTTC.

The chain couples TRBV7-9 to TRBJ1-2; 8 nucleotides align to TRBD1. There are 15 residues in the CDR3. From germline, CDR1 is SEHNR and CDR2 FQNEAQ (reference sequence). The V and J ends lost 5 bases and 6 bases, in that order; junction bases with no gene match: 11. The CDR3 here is CASSPPRTGFDGYTF. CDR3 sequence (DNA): TGTGCCAGCAGCCCCCCCCGGACAGGGTTTGATGGCTACACCTTC. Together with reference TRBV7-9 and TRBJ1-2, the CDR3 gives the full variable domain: DTGVSQNPRHKITKRGQNVTFRCDPISEHNRLYWYRQTLGQGPEFLTYFQNEAQLEKSRLLSDRFSAERPKGSFSTLEIQRTEQGDSAMYLCASSPPRTGFDGYTFGSGTRLTVV.

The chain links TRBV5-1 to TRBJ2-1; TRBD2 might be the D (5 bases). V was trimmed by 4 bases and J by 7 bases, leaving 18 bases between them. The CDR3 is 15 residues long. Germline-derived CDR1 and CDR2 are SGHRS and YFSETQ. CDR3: CASSTTSGVGNEQFF. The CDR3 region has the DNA TGCGCCAGCAGCACAACGAGCGGAGTGGGGAATGAGCAGTTCTTC.

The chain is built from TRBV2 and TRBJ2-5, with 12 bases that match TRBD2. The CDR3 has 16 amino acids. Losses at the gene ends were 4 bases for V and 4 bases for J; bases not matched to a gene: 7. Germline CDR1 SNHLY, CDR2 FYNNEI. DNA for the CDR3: TGTGCCAGCAGTGGGACTAGCGGGGACAAGCGAGAGACCCAGTACTTC. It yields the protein CASSGTSGDKRETQYF.

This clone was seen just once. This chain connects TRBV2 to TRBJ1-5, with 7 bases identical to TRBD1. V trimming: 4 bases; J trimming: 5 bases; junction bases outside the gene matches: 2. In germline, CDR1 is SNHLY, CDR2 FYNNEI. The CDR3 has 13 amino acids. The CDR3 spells CASSGDSYQPQHF. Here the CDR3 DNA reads TGTGCCAGCAGTGGGGACAGCTATCAGCCCCAGCATTTT.

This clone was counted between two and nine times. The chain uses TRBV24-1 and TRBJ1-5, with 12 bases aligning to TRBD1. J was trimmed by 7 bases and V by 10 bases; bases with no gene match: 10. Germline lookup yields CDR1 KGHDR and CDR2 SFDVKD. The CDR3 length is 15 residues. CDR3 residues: CATSPGQGAGQPQHF. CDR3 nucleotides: TGTGCCACGAGTCCGGGACAGGGGGCAGGGCAGCCCCAGCATTTT.

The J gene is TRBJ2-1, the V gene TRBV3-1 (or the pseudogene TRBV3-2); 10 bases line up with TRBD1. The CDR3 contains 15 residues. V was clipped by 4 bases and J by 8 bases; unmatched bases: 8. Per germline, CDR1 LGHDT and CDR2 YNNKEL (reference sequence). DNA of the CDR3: TGTGCCAGCAGCCCCCGGGACAGGGGCTCGGATGAGCAGTTCTTC. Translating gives CASSPRDRGSDEQFF.

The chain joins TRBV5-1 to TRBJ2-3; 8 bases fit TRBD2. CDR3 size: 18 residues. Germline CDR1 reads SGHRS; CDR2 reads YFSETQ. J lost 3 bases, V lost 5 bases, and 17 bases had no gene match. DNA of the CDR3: TGCGCCAGCAGTCCCTTCCCCTTCCGGGAGGGCCGGACAGATACGCAGTATTTT. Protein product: CASSPFPFREGRTDTQYF.

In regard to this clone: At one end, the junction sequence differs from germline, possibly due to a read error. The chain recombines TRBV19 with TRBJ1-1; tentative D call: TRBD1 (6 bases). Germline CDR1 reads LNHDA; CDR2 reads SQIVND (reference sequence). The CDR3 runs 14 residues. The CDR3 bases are TGTGCCAGTAGTATCTCACCTCTCGGTGGGGGGGCCACTTTT. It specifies CASSISPLGGGATF.

The DNA of the CDR3 is TGTGCCAGCAGTTTACAGGGGACAGGGGGCGACGCAGATACGCAGTATTTT. Amino acid sequence: CASSLQGTGGDADTQYF. The chain combines TRBV28 with TRBJ2-3; 12 bases line up with TRBD1. Trimming removed 2 bases from V and 4 bases from J; junction bases left unmatched: 7. In germline, CDR1 is MDHEN, CDR2 SYDVKM. The CDR3 is 17 amino acids.

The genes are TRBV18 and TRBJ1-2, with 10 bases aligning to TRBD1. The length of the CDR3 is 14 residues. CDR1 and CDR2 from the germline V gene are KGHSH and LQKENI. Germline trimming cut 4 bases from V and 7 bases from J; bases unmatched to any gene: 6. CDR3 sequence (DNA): TGTGCCAGCTCACGGGACAGGGGAGGATCTGGCTACACCTTC. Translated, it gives CASSRDRGGSGYTF.

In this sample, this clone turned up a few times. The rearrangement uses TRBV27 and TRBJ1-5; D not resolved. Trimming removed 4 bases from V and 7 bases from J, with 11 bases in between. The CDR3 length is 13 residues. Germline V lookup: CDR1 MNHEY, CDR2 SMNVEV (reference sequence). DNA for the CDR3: TGTGCCAGCAGTTGGGCAGCTGGCCAGCCCCAGCATTTT. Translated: CASSWAAGQPQHF.